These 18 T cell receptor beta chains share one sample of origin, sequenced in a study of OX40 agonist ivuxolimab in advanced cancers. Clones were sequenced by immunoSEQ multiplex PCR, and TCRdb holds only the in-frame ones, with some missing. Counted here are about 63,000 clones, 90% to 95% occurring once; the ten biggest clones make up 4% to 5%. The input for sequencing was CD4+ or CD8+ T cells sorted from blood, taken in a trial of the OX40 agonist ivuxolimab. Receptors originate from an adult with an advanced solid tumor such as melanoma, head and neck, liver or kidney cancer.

The CDR3 DNA is TGCGCCAGCAGCCAAGAACAGACTCCCTACAATGAGCAGTTCTTC. It encodes CASSQEQTPYNEQFF. The rearrangement joins TRBV4-1 to TRBJ2-1; D unclear. This CDR3 is built from 15 residues. Germline CDR1 is MGHRA and CDR2 is YSYEKL. V gave up 0 bases and J gave up 2 bases, with 8 bases separating them.

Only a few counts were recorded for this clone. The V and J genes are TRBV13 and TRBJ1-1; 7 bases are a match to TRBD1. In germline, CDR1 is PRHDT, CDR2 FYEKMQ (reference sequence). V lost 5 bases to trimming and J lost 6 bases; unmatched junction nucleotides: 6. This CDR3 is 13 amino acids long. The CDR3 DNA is TGTGCCAGCAGCCTGAGCAGGGGGGCTGAAGCTTTCTTT. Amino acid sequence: CASSLSRGAEAFF.

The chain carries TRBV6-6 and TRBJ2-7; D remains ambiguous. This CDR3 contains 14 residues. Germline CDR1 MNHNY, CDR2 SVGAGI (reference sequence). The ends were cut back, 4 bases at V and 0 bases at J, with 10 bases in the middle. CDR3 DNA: TGTGCCAGCAGTTCCGGCGTCAACTCCTACGAGCAGTACTTC. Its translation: CASSSGVNSYEQYF.

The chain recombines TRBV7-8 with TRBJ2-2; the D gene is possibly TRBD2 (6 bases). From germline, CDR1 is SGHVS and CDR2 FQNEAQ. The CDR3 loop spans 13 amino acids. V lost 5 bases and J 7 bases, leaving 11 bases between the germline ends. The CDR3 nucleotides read TGTGCCAGCAGCCTAACCGGGAGCGGGGAGCTGTTTTTT. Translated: CASSLTGSGELFF.

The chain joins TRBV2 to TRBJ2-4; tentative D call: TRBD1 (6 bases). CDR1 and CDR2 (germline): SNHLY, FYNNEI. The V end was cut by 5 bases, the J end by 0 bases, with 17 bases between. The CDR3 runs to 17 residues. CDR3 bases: TGTGCCAGCAGTTTCGACCCGGACAGACTAGCCAAAAACATTCAGTACTTC. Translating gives CASSFDPDRLAKNIQYF.

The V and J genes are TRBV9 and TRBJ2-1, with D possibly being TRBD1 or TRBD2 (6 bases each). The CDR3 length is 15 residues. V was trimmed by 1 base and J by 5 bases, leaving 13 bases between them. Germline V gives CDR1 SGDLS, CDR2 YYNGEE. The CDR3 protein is CASSVWGRDDNEQFF. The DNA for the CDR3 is TGTGCCAGCAGCGTATGGGGGCGGGATGACAATGAGCAGTTCTTC.

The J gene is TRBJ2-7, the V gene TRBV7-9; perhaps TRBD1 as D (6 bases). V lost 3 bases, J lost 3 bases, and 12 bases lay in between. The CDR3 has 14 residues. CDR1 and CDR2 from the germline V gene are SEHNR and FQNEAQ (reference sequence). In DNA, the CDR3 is TGTGCCAGCAGCTTCGATGTAGGGGGCTACGAGCAGTACTTC. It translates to CASSFDVGGYEQYF.

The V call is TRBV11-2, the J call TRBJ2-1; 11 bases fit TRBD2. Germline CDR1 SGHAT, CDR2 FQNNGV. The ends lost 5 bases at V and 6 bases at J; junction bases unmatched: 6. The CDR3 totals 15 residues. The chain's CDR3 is CASSPLAGGGNEQFF. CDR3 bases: TGTGCCAGCAGCCCCCTAGCGGGAGGCGGCAATGAGCAGTTCTTC.

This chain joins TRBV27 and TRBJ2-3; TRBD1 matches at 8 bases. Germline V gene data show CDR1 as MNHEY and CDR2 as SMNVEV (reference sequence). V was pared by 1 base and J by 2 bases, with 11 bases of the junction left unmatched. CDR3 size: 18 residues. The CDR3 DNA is TGTGCCAGCAGTTTATTTCGTCTGCGACAGGGGCCCACAGATACGCAGTATTTT. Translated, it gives CASSLFRLRQGPTDTQYF.

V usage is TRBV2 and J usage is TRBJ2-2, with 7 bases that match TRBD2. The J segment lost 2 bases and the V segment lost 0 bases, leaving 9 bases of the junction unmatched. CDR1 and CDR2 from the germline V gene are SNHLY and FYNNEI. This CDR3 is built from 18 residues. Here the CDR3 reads CASSEARTLATNTGELFF. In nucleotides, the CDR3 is TGTGCCAGCAGTGAAGCGCGGACACTAGCGACCAACACCGGGGAGCTGTTTTTT.

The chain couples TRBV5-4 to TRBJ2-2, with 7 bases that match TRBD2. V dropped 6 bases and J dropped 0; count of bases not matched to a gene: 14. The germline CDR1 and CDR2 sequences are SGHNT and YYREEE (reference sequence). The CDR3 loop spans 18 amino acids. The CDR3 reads CASNQLTGLAANTGELFF. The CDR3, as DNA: TGTGCCAGCAACCAACTCACGGGGCTAGCGGCGAACACCGGGGAGCTGTTTTTT.

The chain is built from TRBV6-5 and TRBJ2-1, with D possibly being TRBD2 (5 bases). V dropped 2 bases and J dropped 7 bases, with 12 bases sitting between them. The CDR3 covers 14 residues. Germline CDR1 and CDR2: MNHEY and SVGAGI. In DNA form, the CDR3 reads TGTGCCAGCAGTTACGATATTTCGGGGAATGAGCAGTTCTTC. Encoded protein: CASSYDISGNEQFF.

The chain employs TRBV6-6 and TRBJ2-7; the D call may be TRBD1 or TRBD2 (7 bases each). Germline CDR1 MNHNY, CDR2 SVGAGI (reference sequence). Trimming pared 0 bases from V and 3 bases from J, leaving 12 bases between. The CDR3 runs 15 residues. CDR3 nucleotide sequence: TGTGCCAGCAGTTACTCGGGAGGGGGCAGCTACGAGCAGTACTTC. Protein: CASSYSGGGSYEQYF.

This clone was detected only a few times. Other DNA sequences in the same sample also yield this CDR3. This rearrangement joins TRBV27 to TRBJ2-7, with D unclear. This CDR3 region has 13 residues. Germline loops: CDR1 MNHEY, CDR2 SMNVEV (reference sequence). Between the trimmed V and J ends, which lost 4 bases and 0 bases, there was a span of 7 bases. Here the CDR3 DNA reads TGTGCCAGCAGTTGGTCTACCTCCTACGAGCAGTACTTC. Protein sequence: CASSWSTSYEQYF.

The CDR3 sequence is CASSLSIGRTYGYTF. DNA for the CDR3: TGTGCCAGCAGTTTATCGATCGGGAGGACCTATGGCTACACCTTC. The J gene is TRBJ1-2, the V gene TRBV27; D remains ambiguous. V lost 0 bases to trimming and J lost 4 bases, with 12 bases between them. CDR3 size: 15 residues. The V gene's germline CDR1 is MNHEY and CDR2 SMNVEV (reference sequence).

The CDR3 loop reads CASSYSRGDDGYTF. The CDR3 region has the DNA TGTGCCAGCAGTTACTCACGGGGAGACGATGGCTACACCTTC. This rearrangement joins TRBV6-5 to TRBJ1-2; D is uncertain. Trimming took 0 bases from V and 6 from J, leaving 11 bases between them. From germline, CDR1 is MNHEY and CDR2 SVGAGI. CDR3 length: 14 residues.

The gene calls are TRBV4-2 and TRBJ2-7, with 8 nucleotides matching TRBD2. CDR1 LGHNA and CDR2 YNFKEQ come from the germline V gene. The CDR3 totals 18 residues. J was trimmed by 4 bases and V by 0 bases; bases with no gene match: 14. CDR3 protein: CASSQEAIAGMYGYEQYF. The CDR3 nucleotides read TGTGCCAGCAGCCAAGAAGCAATAGCGGGGATGTACGGGTACGAGCAGTACTTC.

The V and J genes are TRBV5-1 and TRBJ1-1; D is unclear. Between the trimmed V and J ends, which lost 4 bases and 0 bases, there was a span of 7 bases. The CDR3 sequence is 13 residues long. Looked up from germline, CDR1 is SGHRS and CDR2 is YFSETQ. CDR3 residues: CASSTLVNTEAFF. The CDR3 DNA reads TGCGCCAGCAGCACTCTGGTGAACACTGAAGCTTTCTTT.